This T cell receptor (beta chain) was identified during a study of blood T cell repertoires in COVID-19. Per the authors' pipeline: Scientists estimated how many nucleated cells there were by amplifying reference gene primers. Profiling relied on immunoSEQ multiplex PCR, and the TCRdb table lists in-frame clones only, not all of them. The V and J calls and clone size come from that table; D and trimming were worked out from the DNA. The data show 150,000 to 200,000 clones, around 90% seen once. Sequenced sample: peripheral blood. This clonotype originated in a man between 50 and 59 years old with acute or convalescent COVID-19.

Here the CDR3 reads CASSLVSGGGDTQYF. The CDR3 region has the DNA TGTGCCAGCAGCTTAGTTAGCGGTGGGGGAGATACGCAGTATTTT. The genes are TRBV7-6 and TRBJ2-3; tentatively, D is TRBD2 (6 bases). The CDR3 is made up of 15 amino acids. Trimming took off 1 base at V and 5 bases at J, with 13 bases between the two ends. Per the germline V gene, CDR1 is SGHVS and CDR2 is FNYEAQ.